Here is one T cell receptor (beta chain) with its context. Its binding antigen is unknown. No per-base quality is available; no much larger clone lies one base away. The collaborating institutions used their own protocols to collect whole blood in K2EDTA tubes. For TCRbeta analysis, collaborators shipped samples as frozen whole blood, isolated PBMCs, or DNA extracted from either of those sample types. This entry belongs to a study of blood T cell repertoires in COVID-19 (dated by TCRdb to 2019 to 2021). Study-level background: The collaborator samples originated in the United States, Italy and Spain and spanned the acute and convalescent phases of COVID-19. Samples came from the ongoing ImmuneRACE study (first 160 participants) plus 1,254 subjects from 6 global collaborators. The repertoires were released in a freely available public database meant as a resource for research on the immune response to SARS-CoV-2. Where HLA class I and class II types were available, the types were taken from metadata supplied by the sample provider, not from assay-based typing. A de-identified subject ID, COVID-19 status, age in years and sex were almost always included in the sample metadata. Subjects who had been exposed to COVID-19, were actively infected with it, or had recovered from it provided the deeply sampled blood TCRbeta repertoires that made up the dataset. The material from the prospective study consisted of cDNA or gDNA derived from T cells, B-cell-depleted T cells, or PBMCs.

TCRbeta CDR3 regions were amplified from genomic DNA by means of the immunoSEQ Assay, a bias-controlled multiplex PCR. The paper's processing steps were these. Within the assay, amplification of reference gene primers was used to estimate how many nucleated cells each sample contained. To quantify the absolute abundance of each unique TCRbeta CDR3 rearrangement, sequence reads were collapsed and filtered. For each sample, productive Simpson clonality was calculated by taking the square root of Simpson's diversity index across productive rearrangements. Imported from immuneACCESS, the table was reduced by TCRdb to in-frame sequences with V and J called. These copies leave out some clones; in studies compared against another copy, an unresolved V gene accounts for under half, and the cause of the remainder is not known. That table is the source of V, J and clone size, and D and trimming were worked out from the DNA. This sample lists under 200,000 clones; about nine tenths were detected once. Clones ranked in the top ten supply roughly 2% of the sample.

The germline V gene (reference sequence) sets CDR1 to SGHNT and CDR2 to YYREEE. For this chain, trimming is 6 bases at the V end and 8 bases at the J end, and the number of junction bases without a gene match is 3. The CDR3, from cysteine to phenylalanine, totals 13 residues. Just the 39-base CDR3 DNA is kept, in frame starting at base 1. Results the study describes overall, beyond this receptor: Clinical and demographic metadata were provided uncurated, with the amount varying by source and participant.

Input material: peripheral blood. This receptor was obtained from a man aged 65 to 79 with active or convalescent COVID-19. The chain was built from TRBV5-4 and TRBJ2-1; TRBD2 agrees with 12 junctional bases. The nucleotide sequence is TGTGCCAGCACGCTAGCGGGGGGGCATGAGCAGTTCTTC. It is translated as CASTLAGGHEQFF.